What follows is one T cell receptor (beta chain) and its context. The source of the sample is a study of control samples from healthy donors and cancer patients. This table comes from immunoSEQ multiplex PCR, and its TCRdb copy is limited to in-frame clones, with some not included. The sample records under 150,000 clones, 88% being singletons. The germline CDR1 and CDR2 sequences are SNHLY and FYNNEI. The CDR3 covers 10 residues. V lost 5 bases and J lost 5, with 1 base in between. The chain carries TRBV2 and TRBJ1-3; D not certain. Sequencing input: blood. The clonotype was recovered from a woman aged 25-40 years in good health. Here the CDR3 reads CASSRNTIYF. CDR3 DNA: TGTGCCAGCAGTCGAAACACCATATATTTT.